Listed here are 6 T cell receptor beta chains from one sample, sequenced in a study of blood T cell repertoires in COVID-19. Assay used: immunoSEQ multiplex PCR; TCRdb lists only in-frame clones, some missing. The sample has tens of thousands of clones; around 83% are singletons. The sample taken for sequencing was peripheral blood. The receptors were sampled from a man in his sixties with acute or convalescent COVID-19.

The CDR3 DNA is TGTGGGAGCAAGGGGAACTCTGGGGCCAACGTCCTGACTTTC. It specifies CGSKGNSGANVLTF. The rearrangement links TRBV28 to TRBJ2-6; a possible D gene is TRBD1 (5 bases). The CDR3 totals 14 residues. Germline V gene data show CDR1 as MDHEN and CDR2 as SYDVKM.

The CDR3 is CASSYGMDSRGLQFF. CDR3 in DNA: TGTGCCAGCAGTTACGGGATGGATTCGAGGGGGCTACAGTTCTTC. V gene TRBV6-5 combines with J gene TRBJ2-1; 7 bases line up with TRBD1. Trimming took 2 bases from V and 13 from J; bases not matched to a gene: 14. Per germline, CDR1 MNHEY and CDR2 SVGAGI. The CDR3 contains 15 residues.

The CDR3 nucleotides are TGTGCCAGTAGTTCGCCCGGACTAGCCGGGGAGCTGTTTTTT. Its translation: CASSSPGLAGELFF. This chain links TRBV19 with TRBJ2-2; 7 bases align to TRBD2. The CDR3 length is 14 residues. Germline assignment: CDR1 LNHDA and CDR2 SQIVND (reference sequence). Unmatched junction bases numbered 6, after V lost 5 bases and J lost 6 bases.

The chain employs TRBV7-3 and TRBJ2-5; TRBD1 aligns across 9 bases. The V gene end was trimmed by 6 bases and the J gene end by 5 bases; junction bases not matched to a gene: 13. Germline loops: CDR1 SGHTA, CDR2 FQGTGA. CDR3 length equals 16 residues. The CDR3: CASSTTGQGTGETQYF. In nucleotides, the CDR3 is TGTGCCAGCAGTACAACAGGACAGGGGACCGGTGAGACCCAGTACTTC.

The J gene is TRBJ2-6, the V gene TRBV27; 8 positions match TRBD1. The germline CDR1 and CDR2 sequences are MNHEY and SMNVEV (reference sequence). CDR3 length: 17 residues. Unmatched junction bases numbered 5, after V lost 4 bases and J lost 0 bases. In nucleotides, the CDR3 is TGTGCCAGCAGTTCGGACAGGGTGATCTCTGGGGCCAACGTCCTGACTTTC. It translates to CASSSDRVISGANVLTF. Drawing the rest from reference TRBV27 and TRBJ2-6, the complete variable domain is EAQVTQNPRYLITVTGKKLTVTCSQNMNHEYMSWYRQDPGLGLRQIYYSMNVEVTDKGDVPEGYKVSRKEKRNFPLILESPSPNQTSLYFCASSSDRVISGANVLTFGAGSRLTVL.

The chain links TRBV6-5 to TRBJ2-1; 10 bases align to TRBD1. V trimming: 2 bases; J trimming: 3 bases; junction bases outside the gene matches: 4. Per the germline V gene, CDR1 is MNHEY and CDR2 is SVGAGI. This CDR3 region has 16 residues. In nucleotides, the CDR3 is TGTGCCAGCAGTTACCAAGGGACAGGGGTCTACAATGAGCAGTTCTTC. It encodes CASSYQGTGVYNEQFF.